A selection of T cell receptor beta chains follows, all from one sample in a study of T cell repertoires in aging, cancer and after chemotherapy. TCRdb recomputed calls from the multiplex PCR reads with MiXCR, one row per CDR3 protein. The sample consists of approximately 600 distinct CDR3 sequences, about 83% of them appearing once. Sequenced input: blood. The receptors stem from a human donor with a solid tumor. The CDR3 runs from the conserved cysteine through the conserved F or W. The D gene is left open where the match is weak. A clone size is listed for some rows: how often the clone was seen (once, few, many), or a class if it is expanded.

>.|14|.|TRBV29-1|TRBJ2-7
TGCAGCGTTGCTATGGGGGTTAGACCCTACGAGCAGTACTTC
CSVAMGVRPYEQYF
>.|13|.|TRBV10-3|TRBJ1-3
TGTGCCATCAGGGAGAGCTCTGGAAACACCATATATTTT
CAIRESSGNTIYF
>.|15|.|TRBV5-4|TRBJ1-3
TGTGCCAGCAGCTCCGGACAGAGCGACGGAAACACCATATATTTT
CASSSGQSDGNTIYF
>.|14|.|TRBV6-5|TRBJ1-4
TGTGCCAGCAGTTACGGACGCAGGAATGAAAAACTGTTTTTT
CASSYGRRNEKLFF
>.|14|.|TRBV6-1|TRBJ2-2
TGTGCCAGCAGTGCTCGCAGTAACACCGGGGAGCTGTTTTTT
CASSARSNTGELFF
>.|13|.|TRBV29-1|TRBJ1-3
TGCAGCGTTGTGGGGGGCTCTGGAAACACCATATATTTT
CSVVGGSGNTIYF
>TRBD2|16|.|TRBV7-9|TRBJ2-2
TGTGCCAGCAGACTACTAGCGGGGGCCAACACCGGGGAGCTGTTTTTT
CASRLLAGANTGELFF
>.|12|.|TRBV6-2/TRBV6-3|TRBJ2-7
TGTGCCAGCAGTTACGGCCCCTACGAGCAGTACTTC
CASSYGPYEQYF
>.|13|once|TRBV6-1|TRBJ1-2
TGTGCCAGCAGTGCGGACTCGAACTATGGCTACACCTTC
CASSADSNYGYTF
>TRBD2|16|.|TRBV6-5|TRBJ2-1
TGTGCCAGCAGTTACCGGGGACTAGCGGGAGCCCATGAGCAGTTCTTC
CASSYRGLAGAHEQFF
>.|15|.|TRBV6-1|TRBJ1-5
TGTGCCAGCAGTGAATTGTGGGGGGCCAATCAGCCCCAGCATTTT
CASSELWGANQPQHF
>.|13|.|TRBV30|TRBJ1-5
TGTGCCTGGAGTGGGACACCTAATCAGCCCCAGCATTTT
CAWSGTPNQPQHF
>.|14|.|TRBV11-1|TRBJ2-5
TGTGCCAGCAGCTTGGGACGGCAACAAGAGACCCAGTACTTC
CASSLGRQQETQYF
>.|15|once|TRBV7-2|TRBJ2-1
TGTGCCAGCAGCCTAAGAGTATTGGGGGCAGGGGAGCAGTTCTTC
CASSLRVLGAGEQFF
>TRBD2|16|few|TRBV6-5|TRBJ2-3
TGTGCCAGCAGTGAGGCTAGCGGGAGGGGGACAGATACGCAGTATTTT
CASSEASGRGTDTQYF
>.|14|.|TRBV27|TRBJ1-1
TGTGCCAGCAGTTTATGGCAGGGGAGCACTGAAGCTTTCTTT
CASSLWQGSTEAFF
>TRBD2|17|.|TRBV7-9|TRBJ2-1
TGTGCCAGCAGCTTTAGGTCTACGGGAGGGGGTAGCAATGAGCAGTTCTTC
CASSFRSTGGGSNEQFF
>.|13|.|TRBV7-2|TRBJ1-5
TGTGCCAGCAGCTTATCCCGAATCCAGCCCCAGCAATTT
CASSLSRIQPQQF
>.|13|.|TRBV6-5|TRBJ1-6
TGTGCCAGCAGTTCGGACCAAAATTCACCCCTCCACTTT
CASSSDQNSPLHF
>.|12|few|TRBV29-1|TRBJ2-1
TGCAGCGTTGAACACATCGACAATGAGCAGTTCTTC
CSVEHIDNEQFF
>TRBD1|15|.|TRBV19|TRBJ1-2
TGTGCCAGTAGTCCCTATGGGACAGGGACCTATGGCTACACCTTC
CASSPYGTGTYGYTF
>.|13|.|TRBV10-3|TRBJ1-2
TGCGCCAGCAGTGACGGACGGGACTATGGCTACACCTTC
CASSDGRDYGYTF
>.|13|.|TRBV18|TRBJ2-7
TGTGCCAGCTCACCTACAGGCTGGGACGAGCAGTACTTC
CASSPTGWDEQYF